The 4 T cell receptor beta chains below were found in one sample sequenced in a study of shared clonotypes between healthy human individuals. The protocol was immunoSEQ multiplex PCR, while the TCRdb copy is restricted to in-frame clones and leaves out a portion. The table shows around 1,100,000 clones, with around 77% occurring only once. Sequenced input: memory CD4+ T cells from PBMCs. The subset denotes: CD45RA-negative fraction. These receptors originate from a young man in good health. Some clones in this sample may be carry-over from other donors' samples.

The CDR3 region has the DNA TGTGCCTGGAGCGCTAAGGGACTAGCGGGTACAATGGAGCAGTTCTTC. It codes for CAWSAKGLAGTMEQFF. The chain joins TRBV30 to TRBJ2-1, with TRBD2 matching over 12 bases. Germline V lookup: CDR1 GTSNPN, CDR2 SVGIG (reference sequence). J gave up 10 bases and V 3 bases, and 13 bases lay outside the gene matches. This CDR3 spans 16 amino acids.

V and J are TRBV6-5 and TRBJ1-1, with 7 bases identical to TRBD1. Germline V gene data show CDR1 as MNHEY and CDR2 as SVGAGI. Trimming removed 5 bases from V and 0 bases from J; junction bases left unmatched: 6. This CDR3 comprises 15 residues. CDR3 bases: TGTGCCAGCAGTAACCAACAGGGGATGAACACTGAAGCTTTCTTT. It encodes CASSNQQGMNTEAFF.

The chain recombines TRBV10-3 with TRBJ2-7; 11 bases map to TRBD1. The V segment lost 6 bases and the J segment 3 bases; nucleotides outside the gene matches: 7. Germline CDR1 is ENHRY and CDR2 is SYGVKD. The CDR3 extends over 15 amino acids. The CDR3 DNA reads as TGTGCCATCAGCCTTTCGGACAGGGGGCTCTACGAGCAGTACTTC. Its translation: CAISLSDRGLYEQYF.

The V and J genes are TRBV15 and TRBJ2-1, with TRBD2 identical over 11 bases. The J segment lost 8 bases and the V segment lost 5 bases, leaving 20 bases of the junction unmatched. This CDR3 is 19 amino acids long. CDR1 LNHNV and CDR2 YYDKDF come from the germline V gene (reference sequence). The DNA of the CDR3 is TGTGCCACCAGCCGACCTAAGTGGGGTACTAGCGGGAGTATCCATGAGCAGTTCTTC. It codes for CATSRPKWGTSGSIHEQFF.